The clone carrying this TCR beta chain was counted only a few times. What it binds is unknown. About 120 mL of blood, on average, came from one heparinised draw per donor. CD4+ cells of the naive, central memory, regulatory and stem cell-like memory types were sorted via CD45RO/CCR7/CD25/CD127/CD95/CD27. Sequencing targeted expressed TCRB transcripts, as all isolated RNA had been reverse transcribed. Approximately 3.7 million reads per sample on average were obtained from naive, central memory and regulatory T cell samples. Libraries were prepared by immunoSEQ multiplex PCR; TCRdb keeps only in-frame clonotypes and omits some of them. The data hold 300,000 to 350,000 clones, with approximately 9.7% observed a single time. Germline values: CDR1 MNHEY, CDR2 SVGAGI. The V segment lost 5 bases and the J segment 8 bases; nucleotides outside the gene matches: 8. There are 13 residues in the CDR3. This sample is part of a study of beta chain features in type 1 diabetes.

The study, taken as a whole, reports: For Type 1 diabetes patients, all four CD4+ subsets carried TCRB CDR3s that were moderately but significantly shorter.

This sequence originates from a man aged 25-45 years with type 1 diabetes. The sequencing input was central memory CD4+ T cells from blood. The chain carries TRBV6-5 and TRBJ1-1, with 7 bases fitting TRBD1. The CDR3 here is CASSRGTEREAFF. The CDR3 DNA is TGTGCCAGCAGTCGTGGGACAGAAAGAGAAGCTTTCTTT.